This T cell receptor beta chain is from a study of shared clonotypes between healthy human individuals. Whole-study results and caveats: It was observed that 5% to 6% of naive CD4 clonotypes were shared across several donors.

Deep-level assay runs were performed. Using around 200 ng DNA, approximately 30,000 T cell genomes, the sorted-subset replicate PCRs were run. The protocol was immunoSEQ multiplex PCR, while the TCRdb copy is restricted to in-frame clones and leaves out a portion. The sample has a few million clones, 85% to 95% seen once. As for this clone: Its matching antigen is unknown. Different DNA sequences within this sample yield the same CDR3.

The CDR3 spans 14 residues. From germline, CDR1 is SGHNT and CDR2 YYREEE (reference sequence). The ends were cut back, 2 bases at V and 0 bases at J, with 8 bases in the middle. The TCR originated in a man aged 18 to 29 in good health. Some clones in this sample may be carry-over from other donors' samples. The chain joins TRBV5-4 to TRBJ1-2, with no clear D. The sequenced sample consisted of naive CD4+ T cells from PBMCs. Subset indicated: CD45RA+ positively selected. CDR3 protein: CASSLQLANYGYTF. The CDR3 coding sequence is TGTGCCAGCAGCTTACAGTTAGCTAACTATGGCTACACCTTC.